This T cell receptor (beta chain) was sequenced for a study of cytomegalovirus exposure and HLA in healthy donors. PCR involved 60 Vbeta and 13 Jbeta primers. TCRdb's table, derived via immunoSEQ multiplex PCR, lists solely in-frame clones and lacks some. The sample carries some 150,000 clones, more than 70% recorded once. To note about this clone: Its antigen remains unknown.

Germline CDR1 reads SGHDT; CDR2 reads YYEEEE. The CDR3 is made up of 15 amino acids. With 2 bases removed from V and 4 bases from J, the gap between germline ends came to 12 bases. Findings of the study overall: Testing in vitro showed a few CMV-associated chains specific for CMV antigens. One later analysis reportedly identified an Asian-associated ancestry cluster that showed fewer N-insertions than the 666-donor mean.

The chain recombines TRBV5-6 with TRBJ2-2; D is unclear. This receptor was taken from a man aged 35-49 years in good health and CMV-seronegative. Sequencing was performed on PBMCs. The DNA for the CDR3 is TGTGCCAGCAGCTTTAGGCTAGGCCGCACCGGGGAGCTGTTTTTT. This sequence encodes CASSFRLGRTGELFF.